Given below is one T cell receptor (beta chain) in context. What it binds is unknown. Clones were sequenced by immunoSEQ multiplex PCR, and TCRdb holds only the in-frame ones, with some missing. The sample lists under 2,500,000 clones, more than 90% occurring once. This CDR3 region has 13 residues. J gave up 3 bases and V 7 bases, and 5 bases lay outside the gene matches. Germline loops: CDR1 WSHSY, CDR2 SAAADI. The sample is drawn from a study of shared clonotypes between healthy human individuals. Study-wide results and caveats: Only blood underwent sampling, and tissue repertoires likely differ.

The J gene is TRBJ1-1, the V gene TRBV10-2, with TRBD1 matching 7 bases. The sequenced sample consisted of naive CD4+ T cells sorted from blood. Regarding subset: CD45RA+ positively selected. This sequence was found in a man aged 18 to 29 in good health. The chain's CDR3 is CASKGGQYTEAFF. Here the CDR3 DNA reads TGCGCCAGCAAGGGGGGACAGTACACTGAAGCTTTCTTT.